The clone carrying this T cell receptor (beta chain) was detected only a few times. The target antigen is unknown. The sample comes from a study of T-cell memory formation after mild COVID-19. Study information: Most TCR clusters belonged to a single donor. General study results and limits: Researchers found some responding clones in pre-infection memory, a sign that cross-reactive memory joined.

Trimming took 6 bases from V and 8 from J, leaving 19 bases between them. The CDR3 runs 15 residues. Germline lookup yields CDR1 MNHEY and CDR2 SMNVEV (reference sequence). Constant-segment primers were used for 5'RACE, and the resulting TCR alpha and TCR beta cDNA libraries carried sample barcodes and UMIs. TCRdb passed the 5' RACE reads through MiXCR, listing each CDR3 protein once. Among roughly 620,000 distinct CDR3 sequences listed, approximately 19% were seen once. The chain recombines TRBV27 with TRBJ1-4; D is perhaps TRBD1 (5 bases). Input material: PBMCs or a T cell subset sorted from them (not recorded which). This TCR was recovered from an adult woman who had mild COVID-19 (a few samples of this study predate the infection). Cell type and time point are not known. The CDR3 DNA sequence: TGTGCCAGCAGCGGTAGGGGAGAGACGAGAGAAAAACTGTTTTTT. This encodes CASSGRGETREKLFF.